This entry concerns a single TCR beta chain. The sample belongs to a study of CD8 T cells in Susac syndrome. With V trimmed by 0 bases and J by 4 bases, 1 base remained unmatched. The CDR3 length is 14 residues. Germline-derived CDR1 and CDR2 are SGDLS and YYNGEE. With random hexamers, roughly 0.45 to 1 ug RNA was reverse transcribed. In TCRdb, the immunoSEQ multiplex PCR reads were re-called with MiXCR into one record per CDR3 protein. In the table there are under 200,000 distinct CDR3 sequences, 95% of which are singletons. Material for sequencing was CD4+ T cells from PBMCs. The clonotype originates from a human donor in good health. The J gene is TRBJ2-1, the V gene TRBV9; 7 bases are a match to TRBD2. CDR3 protein: CASSVGTSYNEQFF. The CDR3 DNA is TGTGCCAGCAGCGTAGGGACTAGTTACAATGAGCAGTTCTTC. Full variable domain (rest looked up from reference TRBV9 and TRBJ2-1): DSGVTQTPKHLITATGQRVTLRCSPRSGDLSVYWYQQSLDQGLQFLIQYYNGEERAKGNILERFSAQQFPDLHSELNLSSLELGDSALYFCASSVGTSYNEQFFGPGTRLTVL.